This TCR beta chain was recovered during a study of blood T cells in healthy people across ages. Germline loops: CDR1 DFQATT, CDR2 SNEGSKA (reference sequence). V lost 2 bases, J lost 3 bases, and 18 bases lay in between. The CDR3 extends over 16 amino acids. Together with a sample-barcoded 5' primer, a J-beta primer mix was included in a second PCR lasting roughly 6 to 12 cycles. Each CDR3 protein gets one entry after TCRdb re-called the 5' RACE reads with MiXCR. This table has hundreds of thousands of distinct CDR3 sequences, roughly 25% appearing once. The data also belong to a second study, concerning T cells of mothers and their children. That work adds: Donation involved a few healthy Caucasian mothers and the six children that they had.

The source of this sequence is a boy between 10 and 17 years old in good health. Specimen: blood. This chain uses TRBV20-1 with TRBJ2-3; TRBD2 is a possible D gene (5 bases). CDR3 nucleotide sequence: TGCAGTGCTAGAAGCCCTCTAGCAGGACGAACAGATACGCAGTATTTT. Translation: CSARSPLAGRTDTQYF.